Shown below are 32 T cell receptor beta chains from a single sample sequenced in a study of metastatic and nonmetastatic thyroid tumors. Using MiXCR, TCRdb re-called clones from the PCR reads. Among roughly 58,000 clones listed, 4% to 4.5% were seen once. All patients were untreated before thyroid surgery. The specimen sequenced was blood. These receptors all stem from a female donor with papillary thyroid cancer or a benign thyroid nodule (not recorded which). Some clones in this sample may be carry-over from other donors' samples.

This clone has a count of ten or more. A much larger clone lies a single base off, so this may be a read error. The chain joins TRBV7-9 to TRBJ2-1; 7 bases agree with TRBD1. Looked up from germline, CDR1 is SEHNR and CDR2 is FQNEAQ (reference sequence). J was trimmed by 0 bases and V by 3 bases; bases with no gene match: 2. This CDR3 comprises 15 residues. CDR3 region: CASSLTGSSYNEQFF. The DNA of the CDR3 is TGTGCCAGCAGCTTGACAGGGAGCTCCTACAATGAGCAGTTCTTC.

This clone was recorded many times. V usage is TRBV2 and J usage is TRBJ2-5; TRBD1 is a possible D gene (7 bases). The germline CDR1 and CDR2 sequences are SNHLY and FYNNEI. V gave up 3 bases and J gave up 4 bases, with 15 bases separating them. The CDR3 has 15 residues. The CDR3 here is CASSEFGQGGETQYF. The CDR3 coding sequence is TGTGCCAGCAGTGAGTTTGGTCAGGGGGGAGAGACCCAGTACTTC. Combining the CDR3 with reference TRBV2 and TRBJ2-5 gives the whole variable domain EPEVTQTPSHQVTQMGQEVILRCVPISNHLYFYWYRQILGQKVEFLVSFYNNEISEKSEIFDDQFSVERPDGSNFTLKIRSTKLEDSAMYFCASSEFGQGGETQYFGPGTRLLVL.

There are many counts of this clone. V is TRBV19 and J is TRBJ2-3; TRBD2 matches 8 bases. Trimming cost V 6 bases and J 3 bases; bases outside gene matches: 11. The CDR3 extends over 16 amino acids. CDR1 is LNHDA, CDR2 SQIVND, per germline (reference sequence). CDR3 nucleotides: TGTGCCAGTAGACGGGAGGGGGGCGCGGTAACAGATACGCAGTATTTT. This gives the protein CASRREGGAVTDTQYF.

This chain links TRBV19 with TRBJ2-3; D is undetermined. V lost 5 bases, J lost 2 bases, and 8 bases lay in between. CDR3 size: 13 residues. CDR1 LNHDA and CDR2 SQIVND come from the germline V gene (reference sequence). CDR3 loop: CASSFTITDTQYF. CDR3 in DNA: TGTGCCAGTAGTTTCACGATCACAGATACGCAGTATTTT.

In its sample, this clone was seen many times. In DNA form, the CDR3 reads TGTGCCAGTAGTATAGCCAGAAATCAGCCCCAGCATTTT. Its translation is CASSIARNQPQHF. This chain uses TRBV19 with TRBJ1-5, with D uncertain. V was pared by 1 base and J by 4 bases, with 5 bases between. Germline lookup yields CDR1 LNHDA and CDR2 SQIVND (reference sequence). The CDR3 runs 13 residues.

This clone appeared a few times. This clone may be a read error of a much larger clone one base away. CDR3 residues: CASILGWGRDTEAFF. CDR3 DNA: TGTGCCAGCATCTTAGGATGGGGGCGGGACACTGAAGCTTTCTTT. This chain connects TRBV7-2 to TRBJ1-1; D possibly corresponds to TRBD1 (6 bases). Germline V gene lookup returns CDR1 SGHTA and CDR2 FQGNSA. The length of the CDR3 is 15 residues.

This clone was observed a few times. A much larger clone sits a single nucleotide away, making a read error possible. Without the conserved terminal phenylalanine or tryptophan, this CDR3 likely stems from a read error. The DNA is left out, because the CDR3 cannot be placed on it with certainty; the CDR3 is given as TCRdb lists it. V gene TRBV15 combines with J gene TRBJ2-5; TRBD1 is the table's D call, not checked against the DNA. The germline V gene encodes CDR1 LNHNV and CDR2 YYDKDF (reference sequence). The CDR3 extends over 12 residues, inclusive of both ends. The CDR3 loop reads CATSRDRAGKDL.

A few counts support this clone. The chain combines TRBV6-1 with TRBJ2-7; 8 bases are shared with TRBD1. Germline trimming cut 6 bases from V and 5 bases from J; bases unmatched to any gene: 6. The CDR3 is 13 amino acids. The germline CDR1 and CDR2 sequences are MNHNS and SASEGT. CDR3 in amino acids: CASRVTGVNEQYV. CDR3 DNA sequence: TGTGCCAGCAGGGTGACAGGGGTCAACGAGCAGTACGTC.

This clone was detected many times. This sample includes further DNA sequences coding for the same CDR3. The rearrangement joins TRBV5-1 to TRBJ2-5; 11 nucleotides line up with TRBD2. This CDR3 spans 16 amino acids. The trim removed 4 bases at V and 2 bases at J, leaving 7 bases unmatched. Germline assignment: CDR1 SGHRS and CDR2 YFSETQ. The CDR3 DNA follows: TGCGCCAGCAGCCCCAGACTAGCGGGGCAACAAGAGACCCAGTACTTC. It translates to CASSPRLAGQQETQYF.

This clone has just a few counts. A much larger clone lies one base from this, so it may be a read error. This rearrangement joins TRBV6-1 to TRBJ1-5; tentatively, D is TRBD1 (6 bases). This CDR3 has 14 residues. Germline values: CDR1 MNHNS, CDR2 SASEGT. DNA for the CDR3: TGTGCCGGCAGCTCCGACGACAGGTGTCAGCCCCAGCATTTT. Translation: CAGSSDDRCQPQHF.

Notes on this clone: As the CDR3 is not closed by the conserved phenylalanine or tryptophan, this likely results from a read error. The CDR3 DNA is TGTGCCAGCAGTGAAGGAGATCTTAACTATGGCTACACCGTC. Translating gives CASSEGDLNYGYTV. This chain joins TRBV6-1 and TRBJ1-2; D is unresolved. V was trimmed by 1 base and J by 1 base, leaving 7 bases between them. Per the germline V gene, CDR1 is MNHNS and CDR2 is SASEGT. The length of the CDR3 is 14 residues.

On this clone itself: A read error may be the cause here, since a much bigger clone is one base away. Other DNA sequences from this sample encode an identical CDR3 as well. The V and J genes are TRBV7-9 and TRBJ2-3; possible D gene TRBD2, 7 bases. This CDR3 contains 17 residues. The V gene lost 0 bases and the J gene lost 4 bases, with 17 bases spanning the gap. Per germline, CDR1 SEHNR and CDR2 FQNEAQ (reference sequence). CDR3 loop: CASSLAGGGSGPDTQYF. The CDR3 DNA reads TGTGCCAGCAGCTTAGCGGGGGGCGGGAGTGGTCCAGATACGCAGTATTTT.

This clone was counted a few times. Being one base from a much bigger clone, this may be a read error. The chain employs TRBV6-1 and TRBJ2-7; 9 positions match TRBD2. This CDR3 comprises 15 residues. Looked up from germline, CDR1 is MNHNS and CDR2 is SASEGT. V was pared by 6 bases and J by 2 bases, with 8 bases of the junction left unmatched. The CDR3 DNA reads TGTGCCAGCAGGCCTAAGGCGGGAGGGCCCTACGAGCAGTACTTC. This sequence encodes CASRPKAGGPYEQYF.

This chain links TRBV10-3 with TRBJ2-2; D possibly uses TRBD1 or TRBD2 (5 bases each). Trimming took off 10 bases at V and 6 bases at J, with 15 bases between the two ends. The CDR3 extends over 13 amino acids. The germline gives CDR1 ENHRY, CDR2 SYGVKD. CDR3 sequence: CATRGRGAGELFF. For the CDR3, the DNA is TGTGCCACCAGAGGACGGGGCGCCGGGGAGCTGTTTTTT.

The chain carries TRBV9 and TRBJ1-6, with D unclear. Trimming stripped 4 bases from V and 8 bases from J, with 10 bases between. Germline CDR1 is SGDLS and CDR2 is YYNGEE. This CDR3 is built from 13 residues. CDR3 protein: CASSTDPDSPLHF. The CDR3 nucleotides read TGTGCCAGCAGCACAGATCCAGATTCACCCCTCCACTTT.

This clone was seen at least ten times. This chain connects TRBV11-3 to TRBJ2-5; D ambiguous. The CDR3 is 16 residues long. V was trimmed by 5 bases and J by 9 bases, leaving 25 bases between them. Germline CDR1 reads SGHNT; CDR2 reads YENEEA. The CDR3 loop is CASSPPGSLGIMSQYF. DNA for the CDR3: TGTGCCAGCAGCCCACCTGGCAGCCTGGGGATCATGTCCCAGTACTTC.

Only a few counts were recorded for this clone. This chain uses TRBV30 with TRBJ1-5, with a tentative D call TRBD1 (5 bases). Trimming shortened V by 5 bases and J by 2 bases, and 10 bases separated the two germline ends. This CDR3 region has 13 residues. The germline V gene encodes CDR1 GTSNPN and CDR2 SVGIG (reference sequence). CDR3 region: CAWGGSGNQPQHF. In DNA, the CDR3 is TGTGCCTGGGGGGGATCGGGCAATCAGCCCCAGCATTTT.

This clone was counted ten times or more. This sample includes further DNA sequences coding for the same CDR3. The rearrangement uses TRBV5-6 and TRBJ2-7; D possibly matches TRBD1 or TRBD2 (6 bases each). Per the germline V gene, CDR1 is SGHDT and CDR2 is YYEEEE. The V end lost 1 base, the J end lost 4 bases, and 18 bases lay between the germline ends. The CDR3 spans 16 residues. CDR3 DNA sequence: TGTGCCAGCAGCTTGCCCGGGGGCCTGATACGATACGAGCAGTACTTC. This translates into CASSLPGGLIRYEQYF. The variable domain in full, with the rest retrieved from reference TRBV5-6 and TRBJ2-7, is DAGVTQSPTHLIKTRGQQVTLRCSPKSGHDTVSWYQQALGQGPQFIFQYYEEEERQRGNFPDRFSGHQFPNYSSELNVNALLLGDSALYLCASSLPGGLIRYEQYFGPGTRLTVT.

This clone was seen a handful of times. The chain carries TRBV19 and TRBJ2-7; 7 nucleotides agree with TRBD1. V trimming: 3 bases; J trimming: 3 bases; junction bases outside the gene matches: 5. There are 14 residues in the CDR3. CDR1 is LNHDA and CDR2 is SQIVND in the germline V gene (reference sequence). CDR3 loop: CASSIQGVDYEQYF. The CDR3 DNA follows: TGTGCCAGTAGTATTCAGGGGGTGGACTACGAGCAGTACTTC. Looking up the rest from reference TRBV19 and TRBJ2-7 gives the full variable domain: DGGITQSPKYLFRKEGQNVTLSCEQNLNHDAMYWYRQDPGQGLRLIYYSQIVNDFQKGDIAEGYSVSREKKESFPLTVTSAQKNPTAFYLCASSIQGVDYEQYFGPGTRLTVT.

About this clone: One end of the junction fails to match germline, which may point to a read error. This chain joins TRBV6-1 and TRBJ1-4; 7 nucleotides agree with TRBD1. Germline CDR1 MNHNS, CDR2 SASEGT. The CDR3 extends over 12 amino acids. In DNA, the CDR3 is TGTGCCAGCATCGGGGACAGTGAAAAACAGTTATTT. Encoded protein: CASIGDSEKQLF.

V and J are TRBV24-1 and TRBJ2-3; D unresolved. Germline loops: CDR1 KGHDR, CDR2 SFDVKD. The length of the CDR3 is 14 residues. V lost 1 base and J 3 bases, leaving 7 bases between the germline ends. CDR3 in amino acids: CATSDLSETDTQYF. CDR3 coding DNA: TGTGCCACCAGTGATTTATCTGAGACAGATACGCAGTATTTT.

This clone was detected only a few times. This is likely a read error, given that the CDR3 carries no conserved phenylalanine or tryptophan at its end. V gene TRBV19 combines with J gene TRBJ2-6; TRBD2 is a possible D gene (5 bases). Germline CDR1 and CDR2: LNHDA and SQIVND (reference sequence). The CDR3 has 18 residues. CDR3 bases: TGTGCCAGTAGTCCCAGAGGGTGGGATCCCTCTGGGTCCAACGCCCTGACTCTC. Translation gives CASSPRGWDPSGSNALTL.

This sequence joins TRBV6-1 and TRBJ1-5, with D unresolved. Looked up from germline, CDR1 is MNHNS and CDR2 is SASEGT. The ends were cut back, 7 bases at V and 0 bases at J, with 13 bases in the middle. The CDR3 length is 15 residues. CDR3 in amino acids: CASTHGFISNQPQHF. Written as DNA, the CDR3 is TGTGCCAGCACGCATGGGTTCATTAGCAATCAGCCCCAGCATTTT.

Note on this clone: A much larger clone lies a single base off, so this may be a read error. The CDR3 region is CASSWTSILPTGELFF. The DNA of the CDR3 is TGTGCCAGCAGCTGGACTAGTATCCTGCCCACCGGGGAGCTGTTTTTT. The V call is TRBV7-9, the J call TRBJ2-2; 7 bases are a match to TRBD2. Germline CDR1 is SEHNR and CDR2 is FQNEAQ (reference sequence). This CDR3 region has 16 residues. The ends lost 4 bases at V and 4 bases at J; junction bases unmatched: 9.

This clone has ten or more counts. The chain joins TRBV11-2 to TRBJ2-5; the match to TRBD1 covers 11 bases. The CDR3 totals 14 residues. The trim removed 4 bases at V and 4 bases at J, leaving 2 bases unmatched. The germline CDR1 and CDR2 sequences are SGHAT and FQNNGV. The chain's CDR3 is CASSSGQGAETQYF. CDR3 DNA sequence: TGTGCCAGCAGCTCAGGACAGGGGGCAGAGACCCAGTACTTC. The entire variable domain, with the rest obtained from reference TRBV11-2 and TRBJ2-5, is as follows: EAGVAQSPRYKIIEKRQSVAFWCNPISGHATLYWYQQILGQGPKLLIQFQNNGVVDDSQLPKDRFSAERLKGVDSTLKIQPAKLEDSAVYLCASSSGQGAETQYFGPGTRLLVL.

This clone was observed at least ten times. This chain connects TRBV5-1 to TRBJ2-3; TRBD2 matches 15 bases. The CDR3 length is 15 residues. V trimming: 4 bases; J trimming: 4 bases; junction bases outside the gene matches: 1. The germline V gene encodes CDR1 SGHRS and CDR2 YFSETQ. CDR3 residues: CASSGLAGGPDTQYF. The CDR3 nucleotides are TGCGCCAGCAGCGGACTAGCGGGAGGGCCAGATACGCAGTATTTT.

This clone showed up many times. The chain uses TRBV5-1 and TRBJ2-2; D uncertain. The CDR3 sequence is 14 residues long. Germline CDR1 and CDR2: SGHRS and YFSETQ. The V and J ends lost 0 bases and 4 bases respectively, with 7 bases between them. CDR3 sequence reads: CASSLAVTTGELFF. CDR3 nucleotides: TGCGCCAGCAGCTTGGCCGTGACCACCGGGGAGCTGTTTTTT.

This clone has a count of ten or more. The rearrangement links TRBV5-1 to TRBJ1-2; no reliable D call. The germline CDR1 and CDR2 sequences are SGHRS and YFSETQ. Trimming left V 0 bases short and J 0 bases short, with 9 bases between. This CDR3 is 15 amino acids long. CDR3 amino acids: CASSLEVGSNYGYTF. CDR3 in DNA: TGCGCCAGCAGCTTGGAGGTGGGCTCTAACTATGGCTACACCTTC.

This clone was seen repeatedly, ten times or more. The V call is TRBV12-3 or TRBV12-4, the J call TRBJ1-2, with 9 positions matching TRBD1. CDR3 length: 14 residues. Unmatched junction bases numbered 14, after V lost 6 bases and J lost 12 bases. In DNA, the CDR3 is TGTGCCAGCAGGGATACAGGGGGCCCCTGGGCTCACACCTTC. It translates to CASRDTGGPWAHTF.

This clone was counted at least ten times. The chain couples TRBV10-2 to TRBJ2-1, with a weak D call TRBD2 (5 bases). V lost 3 bases to trimming and J lost 3 bases, with 18 bases between them. Germline assignment: CDR1 WSHSY and CDR2 SAAADI. This CDR3 region has 17 residues. The CDR3 coding sequence is TGCGCCAGCAGTGATGGATATAGCCCGGGAAACTACAATGAGCAGTTCTTC. As protein: CASSDGYSPGNYNEQFF.

This clone was seen at least ten times. V gene TRBV12-3 or TRBV12-4 combines with J gene TRBJ2-7; D gene ambiguous. The CDR3 spans 11 residues. The ends were cut back, 2 bases at V and 5 bases at J, with 4 bases in the middle. DNA for the CDR3: TGTGCCAGCAGTTTATTGGACGAGCAGTACTTC. Amino acid sequence: CASSLLDEQYF.

This clone was found many times. The V and J genes are TRBV2 and TRBJ2-5, with 8 bases lining up with TRBD1. V gave up 6 bases and J gave up 2 bases; unmatched junction bases: 5. There are 14 residues in the CDR3. Germline loops: CDR1 SNHLY, CDR2 FYNNEI. CDR3 coding DNA: TGTGCCAGCAGCAAACAGGGGGGACAAGAGACCCAGTACTTC. Translated: CASSKQGGQETQYF.